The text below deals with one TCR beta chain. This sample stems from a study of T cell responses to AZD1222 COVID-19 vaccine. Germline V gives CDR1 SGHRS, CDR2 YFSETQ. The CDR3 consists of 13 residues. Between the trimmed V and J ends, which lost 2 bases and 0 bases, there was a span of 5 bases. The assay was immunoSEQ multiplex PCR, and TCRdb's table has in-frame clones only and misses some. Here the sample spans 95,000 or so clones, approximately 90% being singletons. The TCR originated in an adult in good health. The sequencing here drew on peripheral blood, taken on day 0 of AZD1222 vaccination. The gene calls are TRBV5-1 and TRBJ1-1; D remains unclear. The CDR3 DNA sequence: TGCGCCAGCAGCTTTTTCCTGAACACTGAAGCTTTCTTT. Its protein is CASSFFLNTEAFF.